The T cell receptor (beta chain) under discussion was sequenced for a study of cytomegalovirus exposure and HLA in healthy donors. Findings and limits, study-wide: It was in a later analysis that TCR association rates were seen to vary by HLA locus, highest for DRB1 and lowest for HLA-C. Associated with HLA alleles at 0.05 false discovery rate in a later analysis were approximately 17,000 TCR beta sequences. Based on reports, TCR beta sequences accurately predicted HLA-A and HLA-B alleles for most subjects.

Unrecorded immune exposures were likely, despite nominal health at sampling. The CDR3 runs 15 residues. J was trimmed by 7 bases and V by 0 bases; bases with no gene match: 5. Germline-derived CDR1 and CDR2 are SGHAT and FQNNGV. The primer mix had 60 Vbeta and 13 Jbeta primers. Some clones are missing from TCRdb's copy, which holds only in-frame ones; the method was immunoSEQ multiplex PCR. The sample lists approximately 130,000 clones, more than 70% occurring once. This clone was seen a few times. Its target is not known. The sequence came from a woman aged 45-65 years in good health and CMV-seropositive. The sequencing sample was made of PBMCs. The V and J genes are TRBV11-2 and TRBJ2-5, with 10 nucleotides matching TRBD2. The CDR3 reads CASSLDGASGGTQYF. The DNA of the CDR3 is TGTGCCAGCAGCTTAGATGGCGCTAGCGGGGGGACCCAGTACTTC.